These T cell receptor beta chains were read from a single sample in a study of lymphopenia after photon versus proton radiotherapy. Some clones are missing from TCRdb's copy, which holds only in-frame ones; the method was immunoSEQ multiplex PCR. Of some 170,000 clones detected, approximately 90% appear once; the ten largest clones hold about 4.3%. The sample consisted of peripheral blood, taken from a patient treated with photon-based radiotherapy. The receptors were gathered from a man aged 45-60 years with gastric cancer. The CDR3 runs from the conserved cysteine through the conserved F or W. D genes are given only for firm matches. Part of the rows lack a size; the others show once, few, many or a class for expanded clones.

j_call: TRBJ1-2
v_call: TRBV28
clone_size: .
d_call: .
cdr3_nt: TGTGCCAGCAGTTTACTTATCGGTTCCTATGGCTACACCTTC
cdr3_aa: CASSLLIGSYGYTF

j_call: TRBJ2-2
v_call: TRBV5-4
clone_size: .
d_call: .
cdr3_nt: TGTGCCAGCGGGGCGGGGACCGGGGAGCTGTTTTTT
cdr3_aa: CASGAGTGELFF

j_call: TRBJ2-5
v_call: TRBV7-6
clone_size: .
d_call: TRBD2
cdr3_nt: TGTGCCAGCAGCTTAGGGTGGTCTGATAGCGGGAGGCGTGAGACCCAGTACTTC
cdr3_aa: CASSLGWSDSGRRETQYF

j_call: TRBJ1-1
v_call: TRBV18
clone_size: .
d_call: .
cdr3_nt: TGTGCCAGCTCTCGGGGGCAGGGGAACACTGAAGCTTTCTTT
cdr3_aa: CASSRGQGNTEAFF

j_call: TRBJ2-1
v_call: TRBV6-1
clone_size: .
d_call: .
cdr3_nt: TGTGCCAGCAGTGAAGTCCAACAGGGTTCGTACAATGAGCAGTTCTTC
cdr3_aa: CASSEVQQGSYNEQFF

j_call: TRBJ1-1
v_call: TRBV5-4
clone_size: .
d_call: TRBD1
cdr3_nt: TGTGCCAGCAGCCTCCGACAGGGGGCGCTGGACACTGAAGCTTTCTTT
cdr3_aa: CASSLRQGALDTEAFF

j_call: TRBJ2-3
v_call: TRBV5-4
clone_size: .
d_call: TRBD1
cdr3_nt: TGTGCCAGCAGCCTTCGACAGGGCACATCCACAGATACGCAGTATTTT
cdr3_aa: CASSLRQGTSTDTQYF

j_call: TRBJ2-1
v_call: TRBV15
clone_size: once
d_call: TRBD2
cdr3_nt: TGTGCCACCAGCATCGGGACTAGGCAGTGGGGACCCGAGCAGTTCTTC
cdr3_aa: CATSIGTRQWGPEQFF

j_call: TRBJ2-7
v_call: TRBV5-4
clone_size: once
d_call: .
cdr3_nt: TGTGCCAGCAGCTTGGGGACAGAGACAAGAGTCTACGAGCAGTACTTC
cdr3_aa: CASSLGTETRVYEQYF

j_call: TRBJ1-1
v_call: TRBV30
clone_size: .
d_call: .
cdr3_nt: TGTGCCTGGAGTGTAGCAGGGGCGGGGTTCGCTTTCTTT
cdr3_aa: CAWSVAGAGFAFF

j_call: TRBJ2-7
v_call: TRBV28
clone_size: .
d_call: TRBD1
cdr3_nt: TGTGCCAGCAGTTCCTTTCGGGGGGACAGGGCCTACGAGCAGTACTTC
cdr3_aa: CASSSFRGDRAYEQYF

j_call: TRBJ2-5
v_call: TRBV2
clone_size: .
d_call: .
cdr3_nt: TGTGCCAGCAGTACTGCCGAAGGGGAGACCCAGTACTTC
cdr3_aa: CASSTAEGETQYF

j_call: TRBJ2-1
v_call: TRBV7-9
clone_size: .
d_call: TRBD2
cdr3_nt: TGTGCCAGCAGCCCGGTTAGCGGGAACTACAATGAGCAGTTCTTC
cdr3_aa: CASSPVSGNYNEQFF

j_call: TRBJ1-1
v_call: TRBV5-4
clone_size: .
d_call: .
cdr3_nt: TGTGCCAGCAGCTTGCCCCCGCACACTGAAGCTTTCTTT
cdr3_aa: CASSLPPHTEAFF

j_call: TRBJ1-1
v_call: TRBV29-1
clone_size: .
d_call: TRBD1
cdr3_nt: TGCAGCGTTGGTAGAGACAGGGATATCGCTGAAGCTTTCTTT
cdr3_aa: CSVGRDRDIAEAFF

j_call: TRBJ2-5
v_call: TRBV9
clone_size: .
d_call: TRBD2
cdr3_nt: TGTGCCAGCAGCACTGGGACTAGCGGGAGAGAAGAGACCCAGTACTTC
cdr3_aa: CASSTGTSGREETQYF

j_call: TRBJ2-1
v_call: TRBV30
clone_size: .
d_call: .
cdr3_nt: TGTGCCTGGAGTGCACCCGACGAGCAGTTCTTC
cdr3_aa: CAWSAPDEQFF

j_call: TRBJ2-5
v_call: TRBV9
clone_size: .
d_call: TRBD2
cdr3_nt: TGTGCCAGCAGCGCGTTAGCGGGGAACCAAGAGACCCAGTACTTC
cdr3_aa: CASSALAGNQETQYF